The clone carrying this T cell receptor (beta chain) was observed many times. The antigen is unknown. Germline CDR1 reads DFQATT; CDR2 reads SNEGSKA (reference sequence). V was clipped by 3 bases and J by 5 bases, with 19 bases between them. The CDR3 has 15 residues. Unsorted libraries were prepared from 2 million PBMCs held at -80 C. The sample originates from a study of neurological immune-mediated disorders. Study-wide results and caveats: Any association between clinical or MRI features and the multiple sclerosis repertoire cluster was absent. When the repertoires were sorted by phylogenetic grouping, those of 18 of 34 multiple sclerosis patients ended up in one related-CDR3 cluster, a possible signature.

MiXCR, applied by TCRdb to the 5' RACE reads, yields one record per CDR3 protein. This sample has about 62,000 distinct CDR3 sequences; about 3.5% occur once, and the top ten carry around 2.1%. The chain joins TRBV20-1 to TRBJ2-5; possibly TRBD2 for D (6 bases). Source material: PBMCs. The source of this sequence is a woman in her 50s with multiple sclerosis. The CDR3 DNA sequence: TGCAGTGCTAGCCTTAGCGGAATCGTCCGCGAGACCCAGTACTTC. Its translation is CSASLSGIVRETQYF.